This entry concerns a single TCR beta chain. Antigen unknown. Profiled with immunoSEQ multiplex PCR; TCRdb holds only in-frame clones, not every one. Seen here are about 21,000 clones, 65% to 75% observed once, and the top ten hold about 27%. Before any sequencing was done, the ViraFEST assay used viral peptide pools to expand antigen-specific CD4+ T cells. Upon completion of approximately ten days in culture, CD4+ T cells were isolated. Vaccinated participants had no history of SARS-CoV-2 infection and tested negative for nucleocapsid antibodies. Cultures received IL-2 medium that replaced half the medium on days 3 and 7. This entry belongs to a study of vaccination effects on CD4 cells after COVID-19. Study at large: Each participant was given two doses of one vaccine (BNT162b2 or mRNA-1273). Whole-study results and caveats: Both infection-induced and vaccine-induced clones contracted markedly at late post-vaccination timepoints. Early post-infection timepoints were absent, and convalescent patients were few.

The CDR3 is 17 residues long. The V segment lost 2 bases and the J segment 4 bases; nucleotides outside the gene matches: 9. In germline, CDR1 is MGHRA, CDR2 YSYEKL. The chain couples TRBV4-1 to TRBJ2-1; 9 nucleotides line up with TRBD2. This sequence originates from a human donor who received a COVID-19 vaccine. Sequencing used CD4+ T cells from PBMCs cultured with HCoV-NL63 spike peptides, obtained before COVID-19 vaccination. The CDR3 region is CASSQRVAAGGYNEQFF. The CDR3 DNA follows: TGCGCCAGCAGCCAAAGGGTCGCAGCGGGGGGATACAATGAGCAGTTCTTC.